This T cell receptor (beta chain) derives from a study of cytomegalovirus exposure and HLA in healthy donors. General study results and limits: Across HLA loci, a later analysis found differing TCR association rates, with DRB1 most and HLA-C fewest.

Per germline, CDR1 MNHEY and CDR2 SMNVEV (reference sequence). V lost 1 base and J 2 bases, leaving 12 bases between the germline ends. This CDR3 contains 16 residues. PCR used 60 Vbeta primers and 13 Jbeta primers. Profiled with immunoSEQ multiplex PCR; TCRdb holds only in-frame clones, not every one. The sample shows about 180,000 clones, approximately 80% of them seen only once. Comments on this clone: The antigen is not known.

The rearrangement links TRBV27 to TRBJ2-1; the D gene is possibly TRBD1 (5 bases). The clonotype comes from a man aged 18 to 35 in good health and CMV-seronegative. The specimen was PBMCs. The CDR3 here is CASSLWNRPPYNEQFF. CDR3 bases: TGTGCCAGCAGTTTATGGAACAGGCCTCCCTACAATGAGCAGTTCTTC.